What follows are 15 T cell receptor beta chains derived from one specimen sequenced in a study of neurological immune-mediated disorders (dated by TCRdb to 2018 to 2020). The time point label for this specimen denotes: longitudinal time-point 2. The library was prepared using 5' RACE. Data came from an Illumina HiSeq 2500. The public reads were reprocessed in TCRdb via fastp at Q25 and MiXCR, keeping in-frame beta chains. When rows share a CDR3 protein, they turn into one entry using the most common DNA and genes. Here the sample has under 50,000 distinct CDR3 sequences; around 12% occur a single time. The ten most abundant clones make up 3.5% to 5% of the sample. Sequenced material: PBMCs. The receptors shown here come from a male donor with HTLV-1-associated myelopathy (HAM/TSP).

This clonotype was counted at least ten times. This chain uses TRBV12-3 or TRBV12-4 with TRBJ2-2, with 7 bases aligning to TRBD1. V shed 6 bases, J shed 5 bases, and the junction held 6 bases outside the gene matches. The CDR3 length is 14 residues. The CDR3 reads CASRPGTVTGELFF. CDR3 coding DNA: TGTGCCAGCAGACCCGGGACAGTAACCGGGGAGCTGTTTTTT.

This clonotype was observed many times. The genes are TRBV18 and TRBJ1-2; TRBD1 matches at 9 bases. The junction had 3 bases not matched to a gene; V was cut back by 3 bases and J by 7 bases. Germline V gives CDR1 KGHSH, CDR2 LQKENI. The CDR3 loop spans 13 amino acids. The CDR3 loop reads CASSPETGGGYTF. The DNA for the CDR3 is TGTGCCAGCTCACCCGAGACAGGGGGTGGCTACACCTTC. Using reference TRBV18 and TRBJ1-2 for the parts outside the CDR3, the full variable domain is NAGVMQNPRHLVRRRGQEARLRCSPMKGHSHVYWYRQLPEEGLKFMVYLQKENIIDESGMPKERFSAEFPKEGPSILRIQQVVRGDSAAYFCASSPETGGGYTFGSGTRLTVV.

The table lists this clonotype with many counts. CDR3 amino acids: CASSLEREEYEQYF. CDR3 bases: TGCGCCAGCAGCTTGGAACGGGAAGAGTACGAGCAGTACTTC. The V and J genes are TRBV5-1 and TRBJ2-7; possibly TRBD2 for D (5 bases). Trimming cost V 0 bases and J 4 bases, with 11 bases left between them. Germline CDR1 is SGHRS and CDR2 is YFSETQ. This CDR3 region has 14 residues. The entire variable domain, with the rest obtained from reference TRBV5-1 and TRBJ2-7, is as follows: KAGVTQTPRYLIKTRGQQVTLSCSPISGHRSVSWYQQTPGQGLQFLFEYFSETQRNKGNFPGRFSGRQFSNSRSEMNVSTLELGDSALYLCASSLEREEYEQYFGPGTRLTVT.

This clonotype showed up many times. The gene calls are TRBV7-2 and TRBJ2-5; 9 nucleotides agree with TRBD2. The CDR3 is 15 residues long. Germline CDR1 reads SGHTA; CDR2 reads FQGNSA. Trimming took 1 base from V and 4 from J; bases not matched to a gene: 4. CDR3 nucleotides: TGTGCCAGCAGCTTAGATCGAGCGGGGGGAGAGACCCAGTACTTC. Amino acid sequence: CASSLDRAGGETQYF.

This clonotype appeared many times. The chain employs TRBV7-2 and TRBJ2-1; the match to TRBD2 covers 7 bases. Germline trimming cut 5 bases from V and 4 bases from J; bases unmatched to any gene: 11. This CDR3 is 16 amino acids long. Germline CDR1 reads SGHTA; CDR2 reads FQGNSA. CDR3 nucleotides: TGTGCCAGCAGCGTTCCACCGGGACTAACGTACAATGAGCAGTTCTTC. This sequence encodes CASSVPPGLTYNEQFF.

This clonotype appeared many times. This chain connects TRBV25-1 to TRBJ1-1; no firm D call. Deletions cut 4 bases from V and 6 bases from J, with 12 bases between. This CDR3 contains 13 residues. Germline CDR1 MGHDK, CDR2 SYGVNS. The CDR3 loop reads CASSGVGWAEAFF. The CDR3 nucleotides are TGTGCCAGCAGTGGTGTGGGTTGGGCTGAAGCTTTCTTT. Complete variable domain (other parts from reference TRBV25-1 and TRBJ1-1): EADIYQTPRYLVIGTGKKITLECSQTMGHDKMYWYQQDPGMELHLIHYSYGVNSTEKGDLSSESTVSRIRTEHFPLTLESARPSHTSQYLCASSGVGWAEAFFGQGTRLTVV.

This clonotype was seen at least ten times. The chain is built from TRBV29-1 and TRBJ2-7; D gene unclear. CDR1 is SQVTM, CDR2 ANQGSEA, per germline. Trimming cost V 6 bases and J 0 bases, with 12 bases left between them. The CDR3 runs 13 residues. The CDR3 DNA reads TGCAGCGTATTGGTGCCTTCCTCCTACGAGCAGTACTTC. Its protein product is CSVLVPSSYEQYF.

This clonotype was picked up many times. The chain has TRBV5-1 and TRBJ1-1; D unresolved. This CDR3 has 13 residues. V lost 4 bases and J lost 0, with 7 bases in between. The germline gives CDR1 SGHRS, CDR2 YFSETQ. The CDR3 loop reads CASSPNVNTEAFF. The CDR3 nucleotides are TGCGCCAGCAGCCCCAACGTGAACACTGAAGCTTTCTTT.

This clonotype has at least ten counts. The J gene is TRBJ1-6, the V gene TRBV20-1; tentative D call: TRBD1 (6 bases). CDR1 and CDR2 (germline): DFQATT, SNEGSKA (reference sequence). V dropped 0 bases and J dropped 8 bases, with 11 bases sitting between them. This CDR3 is built from 14 residues. In nucleotides, the CDR3 is TGCAGTGCTAGAGATTACAGGGTCGATTCACCCCTCCACTTT. The encoded protein is CSARDYRVDSPLHF.

This clonotype was seen just once. A junction end diverges from the germline sequence, so it may reflect a read error. V gene TRBV20-1 combines with J gene TRBJ1-5; D is undetermined. Germline V gene lookup returns CDR1 DFQATT and CDR2 SNEGSKA (reference sequence). The CDR3 runs 13 residues. Here the CDR3 DNA reads TGCAGTACTAGCTGGGTGGCGCGTCAGCCCCAGCATTTT. Encoded protein: CSTSWVARQPQHF.

This clonotype has a count of ten or more. The rearrangement uses TRBV5-1 and TRBJ2-7, with TRBD2 identical over 11 bases. Germline V lookup: CDR1 SGHRS, CDR2 YFSETQ. The CDR3 is 14 residues long. The V gene end was trimmed by 2 bases and the J gene end by 6 bases; junction bases not matched to a gene: 4. The CDR3 DNA sequence: TGCGCCAGCAGCTTTAGCGGGGGGGTCGGCGAGCAGTACTTC. Protein product: CASSFSGGVGEQYF.

This clonotype was detected ten times or more. This chain connects TRBV7-3 to TRBJ2-5, with TRBD1 as a possible D gene (5 bases). The ends were cut back, 5 bases at V and 2 bases at J, with 9 bases in the middle. There are 13 residues in the CDR3. Germline CDR1 reads SGHTA; CDR2 reads FQGTGA. CDR3 bases: TGTGCCAGCAGCCAGGGAAATCAAGAGACCCAGTACTTC. Residues: CASSQGNQETQYF.

In this sample, this clonotype turned up many times. This chain joins TRBV5-1 and TRBJ1-6; 7 bases agree with TRBD1. The CDR3 is 15 amino acids. Losses at the gene ends were 0 bases for V and 7 bases for J; bases not matched to a gene: 4. CDR1 is SGHRS, CDR2 YFSETQ, per germline. CDR3 sequence: CASSLEGAPNSPLHF. The DNA for the CDR3 is TGCGCCAGCAGCTTGGAGGGGGCCCCGAATTCACCCCTCCACTTT.

This clonotype was detected many times. This sequence joins TRBV7-2 and TRBJ2-5; 8 positions agree with TRBD1. The CDR3 length is 15 residues. CDR1 is SGHTA and CDR2 is FQGNSA in the germline V gene. V was clipped by 5 bases and J by 5 bases; unmatched bases: 10. DNA for the CDR3: TGTGCCAGCAGCCCCTTTCGGACAGGGCAGGAGACCCAGTACTTC. This encodes CASSPFRTGQETQYF.

Relative to its sample, this clonotype is medium-sized. The chain recombines TRBV7-8 with TRBJ2-4; tentative D call: TRBD2 (7 bases). The CDR3 runs 18 residues. Trimming shortened V by 1 base and J by 0 bases, and 16 bases separated the two germline ends. CDR1 and CDR2 from the germline V gene are SGHVS and FQNEAQ. CDR3 DNA: TGTGCCAGCAGCTTAGTCGTGGCGGGGGCCGTAGCCAAAAACATTCAGTACTTC. Its protein is CASSLVVAGAVAKNIQYF. Supplemented by reference TRBV7-8 and TRBJ2-4, the full variable domain reads GAGVSQSPRYKVAKRGQDVALRCDPISGHVSLFWYQQALGQGPEFLTYFQNEAQLDKSGLPSDRFFAERPEGSVSTLKIQRTQQEDSAVYLCASSLVVAGAVAKNIQYFGAGTRLSVL.